The 8 T cell receptor beta chains listed next were all sequenced from one sample in a study of beta chain features in type 1 diabetes. What was sequenced were expressed TCRB transcripts, since all of the isolated RNA had been reverse transcribed. Measured with immunoSEQ multiplex PCR; TCRdb has only the in-frame clones, and not every one. The sample lists around 15,000 clones, roughly 44% occurring once. Sequenced sample: stem cell memory CD4+ T cells from blood. These receptor sequences come from a woman aged 40 to 50 in good health.

This clone showed up just a few times. The chain employs TRBV10-3 and TRBJ2-2; 14 nucleotides agree with TRBD2. V lost 10 bases and J lost 3; bases outside the gene matches: 4. Per germline, CDR1 ENHRY and CDR2 SYGVKD. CDR3 length: 15 residues. The CDR3, as DNA: TGTGCCACCTCGACTAGCGGGGGGGACACCGGGGAGCTGTTTTTT. The encoded protein is CATSTSGGDTGELFF.

This clone was counted only a few times. V and J are TRBV7-8 and TRBJ2-7, with D uncertain. V gave up 3 bases and J gave up 3 bases, with 3 bases separating them. This CDR3 contains 11 residues. Germline V gene sequence: CDR1 SGHVS, CDR2 FQNEAQ. Written as DNA, the CDR3 is TGTGCCAGCAGCTTCAGCTACGAGCAGTACTTC. Amino acids: CASSFSYEQYF.

V usage is TRBV18 and J usage is TRBJ2-5; 9 nucleotides agree with TRBD1. The end of the DNA fits TRBJ2-7 better, so the J call may be wrong. There are 19 residues in the CDR3. Germline V gives CDR1 KGHSH, CDR2 LQKENI. DNA of the CDR3: TGTGCCAGCTCACCACCGTTTGGACAGGGGTCCCACCTTTCCTACGAGCAGTACTTC. Translating it yields CASSPPFGQGSHLSYEQYF.

This clone came up a few times. CDR3 coding DNA: TGTGCCAGCAGCCAAAACAGGGGGGCGGCTTTCTTT. This encodes CASSQNRGAAFF. V gene TRBV7-2 combines with J gene TRBJ1-1, with 8 nucleotides matching TRBD1. From germline, CDR1 is SGHTA and CDR2 FQGNSA. The CDR3 sequence is 12 residues long. J gave up 11 bases and V 5 bases, and 7 bases lay outside the gene matches.

By proportion, this clone is medium-sized. The chain recombines TRBV5-4 with TRBJ2-3; possible D gene TRBD2, 6 bases. The V gene lost 6 bases and the J gene lost 3 bases, with 11 bases spanning the gap. The CDR3 totals 13 residues. The germline gives CDR1 SGHNT, CDR2 YYREEE (reference sequence). The CDR3 DNA reads TGTGCCAGCAAGGCGGGGCGGACAGATACGCAGTATTTT. Protein sequence: CASKAGRTDTQYF.

There are a few counts of this clone. The rearrangement links TRBV14 to TRBJ1-4, with D possibly being TRBD1 (6 bases). Trimming shortened V by 1 base and J by 7 bases, and 10 bases separated the two germline ends. Germline CDR1 and CDR2: SGHDN and FVKESK. The CDR3 sequence is 14 residues long. CDR3 DNA: TGTGCCAGCAGCCAAGTTACAGGGCGTGAAAAACTGTTTTTT. This sequence encodes CASSQVTGREKLFF. Together with reference TRBV14 and TRBJ1-4, the CDR3 gives the full variable domain: EAGVTQFPSHSVIEKGQTVTLRCDPISGHDNLYWYRRVMGKEIKFLLHFVKESKQDESGMPNNRFLAERTGGTYSTLKVQPAELEDSGVYFCASSQVTGREKLFFGSGTQLSVL.

This chain uses TRBV10-3 with TRBJ2-7; 7 bases map to TRBD2. Looked up from germline, CDR1 is ENHRY and CDR2 is SYGVKD. CDR3 length: 15 residues. Trimming at V came to 6 bases and at J to 6 bases, leaving 14 bases not matched to a gene. CDR3 amino acids: CAIREQVAGPREQYF. The CDR3 coding sequence is TGTGCCATCAGGGAGCAAGTAGCGGGTCCACGCGAGCAGTACTTC.

The chain joins TRBV2 to TRBJ1-1; 7 bases agree with TRBD1. The CDR3 has 14 residues. The junction had 7 bases not matched to a gene; V was cut back by 8 bases and J by 1 base. The germline V gene has CDR1 SNHLY and CDR2 FYNNEI. In nucleotides, the CDR3 is TGTGCCAGCTTGGCCGGGACAGCGAACACTGAAGCTTTCTTT. Translating it yields CASLAGTANTEAFF.